Included here is one T cell receptor beta chain sequence, with context. What it recognizes is unknown. The sample comes from a study of T cell responses to AZD1222 COVID-19 vaccine. Overall study findings and caveats: Spike-specific TCR breadth and depth were elevated following two AZD1222 doses. Targeting of unmutated variant regions was reportedly seen in nearly half of spike-specific TCRs.

This CDR3 contains 14 residues. From germline, CDR1 is LNHDA and CDR2 SQIVND (reference sequence). The J segment lost 3 bases and the V segment lost 4 bases, leaving 3 bases of the junction unmatched. The table came from immunoSEQ multiplex PCR; TCRdb's copy has only in-frame clones and leaves some out. The sample records 95,000 to 150,000 clones, roughly 90% being singletons. The receptor's source is an adult in good health. This chain uses TRBV19 with TRBJ2-1; 7 bases line up with TRBD2. The source was peripheral blood, collected on day 0 of AZD1222 vaccination. The CDR3, as DNA: TGTGCCAGTAGTAACAGCGGGGTCTACAATGAGCAGTTCTTC. Its protein is CASSNSGVYNEQFF.